This T cell receptor (beta chain) emerged from a study of cytomegalovirus exposure and HLA in healthy donors. Use of 60 Vbeta and 13 Jbeta primers characterized the PCR. The method was immunoSEQ multiplex PCR; TCRdb's version includes in-frame clones alone and lacks a portion of them. Among around 150,000 clones listed, 65% to 80% were seen once. A remark on this clone: Other DNA sequences within the sample encode an identical CDR3.

The TCR sequence derives from a man in his forties in good health and CMV-seronegative. Input material: PBMCs.

The chain's CDR3 is CASSIHRVAYNEQFF. The CDR3 DNA reads as TGTGCCAGTAGTATTCACAGGGTCGCCTACAATGAGCAGTTCTTC. The chain couples TRBV19 to TRBJ2-1, with a weak D call TRBD1 (6 bases). The V end lost 3 bases, the J end lost 2 bases, and 11 bases lay between the germline ends. Germline CDR1 reads LNHDA; CDR2 reads SQIVND (reference sequence). This CDR3 spans 15 amino acids.